The clone carrying this T cell receptor beta chain was seen only a few times. What it binds is not known. CDR1 MNHEY and CDR2 SVGAGI come from the germline V gene. The trim removed 1 base at V and 0 bases at J, leaving 6 bases unmatched. This CDR3 spans 17 amino acids. This sample's TCRbeta library carried unique molecular identifier barcodes. A single record per CDR3 protein comes from TCRdb applying MiXCR to the PCR reads. The table shows around 800,000 distinct CDR3 sequences, with roughly 15% occurring only once. This entry comes from a study of T-cell reconstitution after alpha-beta-depleted transplantation in children. Regarding the study as a whole: Surviving recipient cells, namely T cells and thymic progenitors, were the source of high day-60 TCRbeta diversity in some patients. A year had passed since transplant, and T-cell counts and diversity by then came mostly from newly produced T cells. Reportedly, alpha-beta T cells present about two months post-transplant originated from several hundred expanded clones of graft origin.

V usage is TRBV6-5 and J usage is TRBJ1-2; TRBD1 matches 9 bases. The material sequenced was PBMCs, mostly from graft donor cells, taken 360 days after TCRalphabeta/CD19-depleted stem cell transplant. The sequence came from a male patient aged 5 to 17 who had a stem cell transplant for acute lymphoblastic leukemia, so the T cells may come from the graft donor. CDR3: CASSYWGTGKTNYGYTF. In DNA form, the CDR3 reads TGTGCCAGCAGTTACTGGGGGACAGGGAAGACTAACTATGGCTACACCTTC.